One sample yielded the 3 T cell receptor beta chains listed below, sequenced in a study of blood T cell repertoires in COVID-19. Produced via immunoSEQ multiplex PCR; TCRdb's table is partial and in-frame only. This table has hundreds of thousands of clones, over 80% appearing once. The specimen sequenced was peripheral blood. The receptor set was obtained from a woman aged 50 to 60 with COVID-19, enrolled during active disease.

The rearrangement links TRBV5-1 to TRBJ2-7, with D possibly TRBD2 on 6 matching bases. Germline V lookup: CDR1 SGHRS, CDR2 YFSETQ. Trimming removed 4 bases from V and 2 bases from J, with 16 bases in between. The CDR3 is 15 amino acids. CDR3 nucleotides: TGCGCCAGCAGCGCGACCGGGACGGGAGCCTACGAGCAGTACTTC. This codes for CASSATGTGAYEQYF.

The CDR3 nucleotides are TGTGCCAGTAGTATAGTCCTATCGGGGATAGGTTCATCGGGTGGCTACACCTTC. This gives the protein CASSIVLSGIGSSGGYTF. The chain recombines TRBV19 with TRBJ1-2; D not certain. Looked up from germline, CDR1 is LNHDA and CDR2 is SQIVND (reference sequence). This CDR3 has 18 amino acids. Trimming cost V 1 base and J 7 bases, with 25 bases left between them.

The genes are TRBV2 and TRBJ1-5; D not certain. Trimming took off 0 bases at V and 5 bases at J, with 11 bases between the two ends. This CDR3 is 15 amino acids long. Germline CDR1 reads SNHLY; CDR2 reads FYNNEI. The CDR3 spells CASSEAVPVYQPQHF. DNA for the CDR3: TGTGCCAGCAGTGAAGCGGTTCCGGTTTATCAGCCCCAGCATTTT. The full variable domain, rest sourced from reference TRBV2 and TRBJ1-5, is EPEVTQTPSHQVTQMGQEVILRCVPISNHLYFYWYRQILGQKVEFLVSFYNNEISEKSEIFDDQFSVERPDGSNFTLKIRSTKLEDSAMYFCASSEAVPVYQPQHFGDGTRLSIL.